The sample holds one count of the clone carrying this T cell receptor beta chain. As yet, its antigen is unknown. Germline V CDR1 and CDR2: LNHNV, YYDKDF (reference sequence). This CDR3 contains 16 residues. The junction had 14 bases not matched to a gene; V was cut back by 6 bases and J by 13 bases. Unique-molecular-identifier-tagged TCR beta cDNA libraries were used. It was from approximately 0.91 to 9.4 million T cells that approximately 500,000 cDNA molecules came. Via MiXCR, TCRdb re-called the PCR reads, giving one row per CDR3 protein. Of almost 700,000 distinct CDR3 sequences listed, around 60% were seen once; the top ten hold about 10%. The sample comes from a study of post-analysis software for immune sequencing data. Overall study: Relapsing-remitting, secondary progressive and progressive-relapsing courses of multiple sclerosis were included. The study, taken as a whole, reports: About five TRBV segments occurring more often in patients than controls included TRBV5-6, TRBV5-1 and TRBV20-1. A significant reduction in normalized Chao1 diversity was observed in multiple sclerosis patients versus controls.

This chain links TRBV15 with TRBJ2-1, with TRBD2 identical over 14 bases. Sequenced input: blood. The receptor's source is a girl aged 2 to 9 with multiple sclerosis. The CDR3 DNA reads as TGTGCCACCAGAGACCGACTAGCGGGAGGGTACGTTGGTCAGTTCTTC. This sequence encodes CATRDRLAGGYVGQFF.